This entry lists 8 T cell receptor beta chains sequenced from one sample in a study of T cell responses to AZD1222 COVID-19 vaccine. Sequenced by immunoSEQ multiplex PCR; TCRdb stores in-frame clones only, minus some. This table holds around 110,000 clones, more than 85% found once. The sequencing here drew on peripheral blood, taken on day 0 of AZD1222 vaccination. These receptors all come from an adult in good health.

This clone was observed once. The rearrangement uses TRBV11-2 and TRBJ2-1; D is unresolved. Germline V gene sequence: CDR1 SGHAT, CDR2 FQNNGV. The CDR3 runs to 11 residues. With 2 bases removed from V and 10 bases from J, the gap between germline ends came to 6 bases. CDR3 sequence reads: CASSLLREQFF. In nucleotides, the CDR3 is TGTGCCAGCAGCTTACTACGGGAGCAGTTCTTC. The full variable domain, rest sourced from reference TRBV11-2 and TRBJ2-1, is EAGVAQSPRYKIIEKRQSVAFWCNPISGHATLYWYQQILGQGPKLLIQFQNNGVVDDSQLPKDRFSAERLKGVDSTLKIQPAKLEDSAVYLCASSLLREQFFGPGTRLTVL.

This CDR3 is CASSDYVSIPGEPNEKLFF. The CDR3 coding sequence is TGTGCCAGCAGTGATTATGTCTCGATCCCCGGGGAGCCTAATGAAAAACTGTTTTTT. The gene calls are TRBV2 and TRBJ1-4; D call uncertain. V was cut by 3 bases and J by 3 bases, with 23 bases left in between. CDR3 length equals 19 residues. The V gene's germline CDR1 is SNHLY and CDR2 FYNNEI. The variable domain in full, completed from reference TRBV2 and TRBJ1-4, reads EPEVTQTPSHQVTQMGQEVILRCVPISNHLYFYWYRQILGQKVEFLVSFYNNEISEKSEIFDDQFSVERPDGSNFTLKIRSTKLEDSAMYFCASSDYVSIPGEPNEKLFFGSGTQLSVL.

The chain is built from TRBV24-1 and TRBJ2-6; D is uncertain. Germline values: CDR1 KGHDR, CDR2 SFDVKD. The ends were cut back, 12 bases at V and 4 bases at J, with 12 bases in the middle. CDR3 length equals 13 residues. The CDR3 bases are TGTGCCTCAAGGGTATCCGGGGCCAACGTCCTGACTTTC. This translates into CASRVSGANVLTF.

This rearrangement joins TRBV4-1 to TRBJ1-1, with 11 bases identical to TRBD1. There are 15 residues in the CDR3. J lost 5 bases, V lost 10 bases, and 12 bases had no gene match. The germline V gene encodes CDR1 MGHRA and CDR2 YSYEKL. The CDR3 spells CATTPRDRGVTEAFF. The CDR3, as DNA: TGCGCCACGACGCCTAGGGACAGGGGGGTGACTGAAGCTTTCTTT.

The rearrangement joins TRBV4-1 to TRBJ1-2; 9 positions match TRBD1. Trimming removed 3 bases from V and 6 bases from J; junction bases left unmatched: 8. Germline V CDR1 and CDR2: MGHRA, YSYEKL. The CDR3 length is 15 residues. The CDR3 region is CASSHADRGYDGYTF. CDR3 DNA: TGCGCCAGCAGCCATGCCGACAGGGGGTACGATGGCTACACCTTC.

The genes are TRBV11-2 and TRBJ2-1, with 9 bases matching TRBD2. The V gene end was trimmed by 5 bases and the J gene end by 7 bases; junction bases not matched to a gene: 12. The CDR3 contains 16 residues. Germline CDR1 reads SGHAT; CDR2 reads FQNNGV. In DNA form, the CDR3 reads TGTGCCAGCAGCGGGTTACGTAGCGGGGGCGGGAATGAGCAGTTCTTC. It yields the protein CASSGLRSGGGNEQFF.

The chain uses TRBV28 and TRBJ1-3; D ambiguous. The CDR3 has 14 amino acids. Germline V gene lookup returns CDR1 MDHEN and CDR2 SYDVKM. Deletions cut 3 bases from V and 0 bases from J, with 6 bases between. The CDR3: CASSFADSGNTIYF. The CDR3 DNA reads as TGTGCCAGCAGTTTTGCTGACTCTGGAAACACCATATATTTT.

The chain is built from TRBV11-2 and TRBJ2-2; TRBD1 aligns across 8 bases. The germline V gene has CDR1 SGHAT and CDR2 FQNNGV. V was clipped by 5 bases and J by 7 bases; unmatched bases: 6. The CDR3 is 14 residues long. The CDR3 DNA reads TGTGCCAGCAGCCTCCAGGGGGCGAACGGGGAGCTGTTTTTT. This encodes CASSLQGANGELFF.